This paragraph covers one T cell receptor beta chain sequence. The antigen is unknown. The sample comes from a study of T cells in Graves' hyperthyroidism and ophthalmopathy. Findings and caveats of the study: Ophthalmopathy was separated from stable hyperthyroidism by a 13 V-J model. Most clonotypes expanded in the thyroid (above 0.001) were also present in blood.

Amplification yielded TCR beta CDR3 regions, with RNA transcripts as the source. The HTBI primer set drove a first-round RT-PCR of the TCR CDR3. TCRdb re-called the multiplex PCR reads through MiXCR, storing one row per CDR3 protein. The table includes 550,000 to 800,000 distinct CDR3 sequences, 15% to 20% detected once. When ophthalmopathy did not progress within 18 months, Graves' hyperthyroidism was considered stable. Clinical symptoms, serum thyroxine, TRAb, thyroid ultrasound and orbital computed tomography established diagnosis. The ends were cut back, 5 bases at V and 0 bases at J, with 8 bases in the middle. Per the germline V gene, CDR1 is MNHEY and CDR2 is SMNVEV (reference sequence). This CDR3 has 15 amino acids.

The specimen sequenced was blood. The origin of this receptor is a man in his forties or fifties with Graves' hyperthyroidism. The V gene is TRBV27, the J gene TRBJ2-6, with no clear D. DNA for the CDR3: TGTGCCAGCAGTACATGGACCTCTGGGGCCAACGTCCTGACTTTC. Its translation is CASSTWTSGANVLTF.